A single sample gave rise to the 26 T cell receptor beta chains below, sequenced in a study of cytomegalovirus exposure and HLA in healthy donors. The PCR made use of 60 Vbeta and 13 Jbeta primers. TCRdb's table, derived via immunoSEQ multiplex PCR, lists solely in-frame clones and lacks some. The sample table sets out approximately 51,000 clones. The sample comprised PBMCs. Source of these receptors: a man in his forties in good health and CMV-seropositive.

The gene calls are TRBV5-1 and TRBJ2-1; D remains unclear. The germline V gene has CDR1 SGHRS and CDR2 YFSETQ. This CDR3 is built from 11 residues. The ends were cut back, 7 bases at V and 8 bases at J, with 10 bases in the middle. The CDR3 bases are TGCGCCAGCTACGGCGGCGATGAGCAGTTCTTC. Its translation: CASYGGDEQFF.

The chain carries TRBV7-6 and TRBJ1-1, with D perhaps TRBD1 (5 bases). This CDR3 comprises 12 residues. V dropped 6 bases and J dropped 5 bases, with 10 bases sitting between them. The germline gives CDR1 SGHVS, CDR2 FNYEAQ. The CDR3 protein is CASSAKGTEAFF. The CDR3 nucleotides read TGTGCCAGCAGTGCAAAGGGGACTGAAGCTTTCTTT.

This CDR3 is CASSLTRDSYEQYF. CDR3 sequence (DNA): TGTGCCAGCAGCTTAACGCGGGACTCCTACGAGCAGTACTTC. The chain couples TRBV7-7 to TRBJ2-7, with a possible D match to TRBD2 (6 bases). V shed 2 bases and J shed 0 bases, with 8 bases lying between them. This CDR3 region has 14 residues. Germline CDR1 SSHAT, CDR2 FNYEAQ (reference sequence).

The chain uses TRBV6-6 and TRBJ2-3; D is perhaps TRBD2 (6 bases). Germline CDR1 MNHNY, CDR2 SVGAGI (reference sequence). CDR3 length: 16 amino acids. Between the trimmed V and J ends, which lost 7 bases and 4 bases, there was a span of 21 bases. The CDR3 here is CASNHGGYGGADTQYF. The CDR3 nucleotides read TGTGCCAGCAACCACGGCGGCTATGGCGGGGCAGATACGCAGTATTTT.

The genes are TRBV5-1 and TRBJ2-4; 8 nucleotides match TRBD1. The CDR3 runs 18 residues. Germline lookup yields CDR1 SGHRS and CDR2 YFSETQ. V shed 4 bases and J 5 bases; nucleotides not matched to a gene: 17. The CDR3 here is CASSLTYGQGLGQNIQYF. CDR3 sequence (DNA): TGCGCCAGCAGCCTAACCTACGGACAGGGTCTTGGCCAAAACATTCAGTACTTC. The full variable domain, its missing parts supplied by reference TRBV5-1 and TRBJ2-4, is KAGVTQTPRYLIKTRGQQVTLSCSPISGHRSVSWYQQTPGQGLQFLFEYFSETQRNKGNFPGRFSGRQFSNSRSEMNVSTLELGDSALYLCASSLTYGQGLGQNIQYFGAGTRLSVL.

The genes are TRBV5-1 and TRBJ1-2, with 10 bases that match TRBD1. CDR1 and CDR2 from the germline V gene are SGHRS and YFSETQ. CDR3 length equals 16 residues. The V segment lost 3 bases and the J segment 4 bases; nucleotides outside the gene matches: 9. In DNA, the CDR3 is TGCGCCAGCAGCTGGGACAGGGGCTCGAGCTCCTATGGCTACACCTTC. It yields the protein CASSWDRGSSSYGYTF. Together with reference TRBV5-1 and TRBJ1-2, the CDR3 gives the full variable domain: KAGVTQTPRYLIKTRGQQVTLSCSPISGHRSVSWYQQTPGQGLQFLFEYFSETQRNKGNFPGRFSGRQFSNSRSEMNVSTLELGDSALYLCASSWDRGSSSYGYTFGSGTRLTVV.

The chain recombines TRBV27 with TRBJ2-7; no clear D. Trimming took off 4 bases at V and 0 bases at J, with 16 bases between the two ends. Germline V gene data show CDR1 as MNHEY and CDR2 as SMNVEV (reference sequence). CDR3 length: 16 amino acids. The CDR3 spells CASSYGDFFSSYEQYF. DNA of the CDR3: TGTGCCAGCAGTTACGGTGACTTTTTCTCCTCCTACGAGCAGTACTTC.

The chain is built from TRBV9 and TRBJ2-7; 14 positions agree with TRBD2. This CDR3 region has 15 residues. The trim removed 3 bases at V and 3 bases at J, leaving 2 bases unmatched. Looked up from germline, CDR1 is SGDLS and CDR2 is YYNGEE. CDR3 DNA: TGTGCCAGCAGCGCAGGGACTAGCGGGAGCTACGAGCAGTACTTC. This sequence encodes CASSAGTSGSYEQYF.

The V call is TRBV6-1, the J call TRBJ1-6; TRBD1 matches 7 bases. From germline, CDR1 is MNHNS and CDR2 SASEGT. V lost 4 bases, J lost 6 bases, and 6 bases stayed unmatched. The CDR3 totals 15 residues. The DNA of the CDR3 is TGTGCCAGCAGTGTCATGGGACAGCTTAATTCACCCCTCCACTTT. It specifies CASSVMGQLNSPLHF.

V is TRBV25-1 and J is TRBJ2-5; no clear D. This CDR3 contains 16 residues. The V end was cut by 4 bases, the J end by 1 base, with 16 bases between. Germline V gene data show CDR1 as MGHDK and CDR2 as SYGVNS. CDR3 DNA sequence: TGTGCCAGCAGTGCCCCTAGGTTCCCTATCCAAGAGACCCAGTACTTC. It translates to CASSAPRFPIQETQYF.

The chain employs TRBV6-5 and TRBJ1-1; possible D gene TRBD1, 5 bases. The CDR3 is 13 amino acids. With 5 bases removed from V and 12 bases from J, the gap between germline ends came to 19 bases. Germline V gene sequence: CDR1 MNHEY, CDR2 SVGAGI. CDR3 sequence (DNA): TGTGCCAGCAGTCCACCTGGGCGGGGGAGACCTTTCTTT. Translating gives CASSPPGRGRPFF.

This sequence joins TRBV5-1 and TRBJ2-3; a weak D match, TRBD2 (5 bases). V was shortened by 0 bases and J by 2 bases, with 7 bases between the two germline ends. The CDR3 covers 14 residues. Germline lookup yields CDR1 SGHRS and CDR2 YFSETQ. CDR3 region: CASSLGLITDTQYF. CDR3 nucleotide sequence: TGCGCCAGCAGCTTGGGACTAATCACAGATACGCAGTATTTT.

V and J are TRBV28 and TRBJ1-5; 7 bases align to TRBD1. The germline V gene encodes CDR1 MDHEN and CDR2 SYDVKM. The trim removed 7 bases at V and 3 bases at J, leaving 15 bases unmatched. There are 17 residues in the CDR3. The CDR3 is CASTLRVGRGANQPQHF. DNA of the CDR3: TGTGCCAGCACCCTAAGGGTGGGCAGGGGGGCCAATCAGCCCCAGCATTTT.

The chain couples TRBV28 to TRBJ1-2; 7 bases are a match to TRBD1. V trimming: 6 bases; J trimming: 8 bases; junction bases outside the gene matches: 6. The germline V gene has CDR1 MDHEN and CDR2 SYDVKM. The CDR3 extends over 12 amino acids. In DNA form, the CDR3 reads TGTGCCAGCAGCTACAGGGGTGGCGGCTACACCTTC. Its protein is CASSYRGGGYTF.

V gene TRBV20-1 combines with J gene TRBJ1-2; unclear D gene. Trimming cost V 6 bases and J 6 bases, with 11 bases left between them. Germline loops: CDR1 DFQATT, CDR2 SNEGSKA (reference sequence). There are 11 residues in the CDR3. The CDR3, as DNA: TGCAGTGCCGAGGCCGGGGATGGCTACACCTTC. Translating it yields CSAEAGDGYTF.

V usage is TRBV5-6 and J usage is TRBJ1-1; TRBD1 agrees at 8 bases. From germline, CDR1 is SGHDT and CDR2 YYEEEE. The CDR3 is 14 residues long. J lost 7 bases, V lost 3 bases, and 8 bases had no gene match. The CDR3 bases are TGTGCCAGCAGCTGGGTTACAGGGGGGAATGAAGCTTTCTTT. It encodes CASSWVTGGNEAFF.

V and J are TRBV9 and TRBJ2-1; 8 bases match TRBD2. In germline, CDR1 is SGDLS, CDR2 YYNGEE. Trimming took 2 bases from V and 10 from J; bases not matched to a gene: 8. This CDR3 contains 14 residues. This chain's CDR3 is CASSVSGGPSEQFF. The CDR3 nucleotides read TGTGCCAGCAGCGTCTCGGGGGGGCCGAGCGAGCAGTTCTTC.

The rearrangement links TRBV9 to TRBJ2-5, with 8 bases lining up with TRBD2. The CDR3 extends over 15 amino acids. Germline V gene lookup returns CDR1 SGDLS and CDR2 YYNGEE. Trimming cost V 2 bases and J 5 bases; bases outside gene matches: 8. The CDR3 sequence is CASSVSGSPGETQYF. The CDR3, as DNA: TGTGCCAGCAGCGTCAGCGGGAGCCCAGGGGAGACCCAGTACTTC.

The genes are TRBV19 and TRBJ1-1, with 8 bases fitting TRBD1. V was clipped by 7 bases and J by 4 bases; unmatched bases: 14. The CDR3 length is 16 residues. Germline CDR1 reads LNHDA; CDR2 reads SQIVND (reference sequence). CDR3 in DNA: TGTGCCAGTATAAGGGACCAGGGGGCCCTCAGCACTGAAGCTTTCTTT. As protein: CASIRDQGALSTEAFF.

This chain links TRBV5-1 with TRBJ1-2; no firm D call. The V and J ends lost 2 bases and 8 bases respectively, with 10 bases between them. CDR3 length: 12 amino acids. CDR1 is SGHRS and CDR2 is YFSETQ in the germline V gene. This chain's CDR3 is CASSFGESGYTF. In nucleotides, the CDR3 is TGCGCCAGCAGCTTCGGGGAGTCCGGCTACACCTTC.

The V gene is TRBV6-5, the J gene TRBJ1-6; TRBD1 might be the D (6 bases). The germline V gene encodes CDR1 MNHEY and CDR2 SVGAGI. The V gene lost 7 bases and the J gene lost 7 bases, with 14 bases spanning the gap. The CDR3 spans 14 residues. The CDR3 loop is CASTQDRLNSPLHF. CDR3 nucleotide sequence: TGTGCCAGCACCCAAGACAGGTTGAATTCACCCCTCCACTTT.

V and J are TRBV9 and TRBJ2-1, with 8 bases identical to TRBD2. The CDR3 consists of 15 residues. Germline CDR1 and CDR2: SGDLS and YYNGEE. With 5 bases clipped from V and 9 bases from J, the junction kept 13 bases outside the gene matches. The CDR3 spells CASSGLSGRISEQFF. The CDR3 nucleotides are TGTGCCAGCAGTGGGCTGAGCGGGAGAATCAGTGAGCAGTTCTTC.

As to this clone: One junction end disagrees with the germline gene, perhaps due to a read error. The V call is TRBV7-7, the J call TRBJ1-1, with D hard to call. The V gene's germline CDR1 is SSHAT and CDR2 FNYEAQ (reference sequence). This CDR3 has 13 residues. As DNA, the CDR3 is TGTGCTAGCAGCTTTAGTAGGAACACTGAAGCTTTCTTT. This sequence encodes CASSFSRNTEAFF.

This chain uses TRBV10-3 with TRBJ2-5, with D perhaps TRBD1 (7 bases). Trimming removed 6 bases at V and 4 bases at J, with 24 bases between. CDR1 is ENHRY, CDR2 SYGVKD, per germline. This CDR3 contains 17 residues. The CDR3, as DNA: TGTGCCATCAGCTTAAACAGGGGAGGAGGGTCGGGAGAGACCCAGTACTTC. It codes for CAISLNRGGGSGETQYF.

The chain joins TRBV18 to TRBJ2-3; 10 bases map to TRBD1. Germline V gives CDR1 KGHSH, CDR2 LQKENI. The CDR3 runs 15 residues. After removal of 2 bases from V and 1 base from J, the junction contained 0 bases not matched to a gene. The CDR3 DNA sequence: TGTGCCAGCTCACCAGGGACAGGGGGCACAGATACGCAGTATTTT. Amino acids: CASSPGTGGTDTQYF.

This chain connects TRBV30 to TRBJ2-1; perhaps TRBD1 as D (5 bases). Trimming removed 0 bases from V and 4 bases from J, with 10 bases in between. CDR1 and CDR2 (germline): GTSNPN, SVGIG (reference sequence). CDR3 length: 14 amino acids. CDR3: CAWSVNSGYNEQFF. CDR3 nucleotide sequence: TGTGCCTGGAGTGTTAATTCAGGGTACAATGAGCAGTTCTTC.